The 21 T cell receptor beta chains below all came from one sample that was sequenced in a study of CD8 T cells in Susac syndrome. With random hexamers, roughly 0.45 to 1 ug RNA was reverse transcribed. One entry per CDR3 protein, called by TCRdb with MiXCR from the immunoSEQ multiplex PCR reads. The sample has about 210,000 distinct CDR3 sequences; around 95% are singletons. The specimen sequenced was CD4+ T cells from PBMCs. The receptor source for this set is a human donor with multiple sclerosis.

The rearrangement joins TRBV2 to TRBJ1-2, with 9 bases that match TRBD1. V was pared by 6 bases and J by 5 bases, with 10 bases of the junction left unmatched. Germline-derived CDR1 and CDR2 are SNHLY and FYNNEI. This CDR3 comprises 15 residues. The CDR3 nucleotides are TGTGCCAGCAGCCCACAGGGGGCGCGGGGTTATGGCTACACCTTC. This gives the protein CASSPQGARGYGYTF.

The chain carries TRBV19 and TRBJ1-5; D perhaps matches TRBD1 (6 bases). V lost 1 base and J 6 bases, leaving 10 bases between the germline ends. CDR1 is LNHDA and CDR2 is SQIVND in the germline V gene (reference sequence). This CDR3 region has 14 residues. The CDR3 coding sequence is TGTGCCAGTAGTATAGTGGGGGCAAGTCAGCCCCAGCATTTT. It yields the protein CASSIVGASQPQHF.

CDR3 amino acids: CASSQDRSGGSVPETQYF. The CDR3 DNA sequence: TGTGCCAGCAGCCAAGATAGGAGTGGCGGGAGCGTTCCAGAGACCCAGTACTTC. V gene TRBV4-2 combines with J gene TRBJ2-5, with 7 bases fitting TRBD2. The CDR3 has 18 residues. The trim removed 0 bases at V and 4 bases at J, leaving 14 bases unmatched. Germline V lookup: CDR1 LGHNA, CDR2 YNFKEQ.

The CDR3 protein is CSARGRGEQPQHF. The DNA of the CDR3 is TGCAGTGCTAGGGGCAGGGGAGAGCAGCCCCAGCATTTT. The chain has TRBV20-1 and TRBJ1-5, with D possibly matching TRBD1 (6 bases). Trimming took off 3 bases at V and 7 bases at J, with 13 bases between the two ends. CDR3 length: 13 amino acids. Germline lookup yields CDR1 DFQATT and CDR2 SNEGSKA (reference sequence).

The rearrangement uses TRBV3-1 and TRBJ2-2; a weak D match, TRBD2 (5 bases). V was trimmed by 1 base and J by 1 base, leaving 7 bases between them. The CDR3 is 15 amino acids. The germline CDR1 and CDR2 sequences are LGHDT and YNNKEL (reference sequence). The CDR3 loop is CASSQGGGNTGELFF. The DNA for the CDR3 is TGTGCCAGCAGCCAAGGTGGAGGGAACACCGGGGAGCTGTTTTTT.

This chain joins TRBV30 and TRBJ2-4, with 8 positions matching TRBD2. CDR1 is GTSNPN and CDR2 is SVGIG in the germline V gene (reference sequence). This CDR3 has 18 residues. J lost 8 bases, V lost 1 base, and 19 bases had no gene match. CDR3 DNA sequence: TGTGCCTGGAGTGACCCCGGAAAAGCGGGAGCAGGCTGGTACATTCAGTACTTC. Its translation is CAWSDPGKAGAGWYIQYF.

The chain carries TRBV2 and TRBJ2-1; D could derive from TRBD1 or TRBD2 (5 bases each). With 4 bases removed from V and 2 bases from J, the gap between germline ends came to 12 bases. Per germline, CDR1 SNHLY and CDR2 FYNNEI. The CDR3 consists of 15 residues. CDR3 residues: CASSVGTETYNEQFF. DNA of the CDR3: TGTGCCAGCAGTGTGGGGACCGAGACCTACAATGAGCAGTTCTTC.

CDR3: CSVEGGDRYTF. In nucleotides, the CDR3 is TGCAGCGTTGAAGGGGGTGATCGCTACACCTTC. The chain is built from TRBV29-1 and TRBJ1-2; D gene uncertain. CDR1 and CDR2 from the germline V gene are SQVTM and ANQGSEA. V shed 1 base and J shed 9 bases, with 9 bases lying between them. There are 11 residues in the CDR3.

The chain uses TRBV9 and TRBJ2-7; the D gene is possibly TRBD1 (6 bases). V was cut by 4 bases and J by 2 bases, with 16 bases left in between. This CDR3 contains 15 residues. Germline V gene lookup returns CDR1 SGDLS and CDR2 YYNGEE. The CDR3 loop reads CASSPSPTGPYEQYF. The CDR3, as DNA: TGTGCCAGCAGCCCCTCTCCGACAGGTCCCTACGAGCAGTACTTC.

The rearrangement joins TRBV20-1 to TRBJ2-5; D unresolved. This CDR3 has 14 residues. With 0 bases removed from V and 1 base from J, the gap between germline ends came to 9 bases. Germline V gene sequence: CDR1 DFQATT, CDR2 SNEGSKA (reference sequence). Here the CDR3 reads CSAREARFQETQYF. The DNA for the CDR3 is TGCAGTGCTAGAGAGGCGAGGTTCCAAGAGACCCAGTACTTC.

The rearrangement joins TRBV11-2 to TRBJ2-5; D might be TRBD2 (6 bases). This CDR3 spans 14 amino acids. V was clipped by 5 bases and J by 5 bases, with 15 bases between them. CDR1 is SGHAT, CDR2 FQNNGV, per germline. CDR3 bases: TGTGCCAGCAGCCACCGGCGACTAGGGGAGACCCAGTACTTC. The encoded protein is CASSHRRLGETQYF.

The J gene is TRBJ1-1, the V gene TRBV9, with a tentative D call TRBD1 (5 bases). The CDR3 is made up of 12 amino acids. The V end lost 4 bases, the J end lost 8 bases, and 12 bases lay between the germline ends. Germline loops: CDR1 SGDLS, CDR2 YYNGEE. CDR3 in amino acids: CASSFYGTEAFF. The DNA for the CDR3 is TGTGCCAGCAGCTTCTATGGGACCGAAGCTTTCTTT.

This sequence joins TRBV12-3 or TRBV12-4 and TRBJ2-7; TRBD2 might be the D (5 bases). V shed 11 bases and J shed 3 bases, with 8 bases lying between them. CDR3 size: 10 residues. The CDR3 protein is CAGLNYEQYF. CDR3 nucleotide sequence: TGTGCCGGACTCAACTACGAGCAGTACTTC.

The chain combines TRBV20-1 with TRBJ2-1; 9 nucleotides align to TRBD2. The CDR3 is 13 residues long. The trim removed 1 base at V and 9 bases at J, leaving 4 bases unmatched. Looked up from germline, CDR1 is DFQATT and CDR2 is SNEGSKA (reference sequence). CDR3 in amino acids: CSARGGGATEQFF. CDR3 nucleotide sequence: TGCAGTGCTAGAGGCGGGGGGGCTACTGAGCAGTTCTTC.

The gene calls are TRBV7-8 and TRBJ1-1, with 9 nucleotides matching TRBD1. Germline V gene sequence: CDR1 SGHVS, CDR2 FQNEAQ. Unmatched junction bases numbered 15, after V lost 4 bases and J lost 6 bases. This CDR3 has 17 amino acids. Here the CDR3 reads CASSSPPRDRDKAEAFF. The CDR3 coding sequence is TGTGCCAGCAGCTCTCCCCCCCGGGACAGGGACAAAGCTGAAGCTTTCTTT.

V and J are TRBV24-1 and TRBJ2-2; D uncertain. The germline V and J ends were trimmed by 4 bases and 6 bases, with 14 bases remaining between them. The CDR3 covers 15 residues. In germline, CDR1 is KGHDR, CDR2 SFDVKD. CDR3 sequence (DNA): TGTGCCACCAGTGACCCCACTCATAGGCCCGGGGAGCTGTTTTTT. Its translation is CATSDPTHRPGELFF.

The genes are TRBV27 and TRBJ1-6; D unclear. The V end was cut by 6 bases, the J end by 1 base, with 13 bases between. Germline CDR1 MNHEY, CDR2 SMNVEV (reference sequence). The CDR3 has 16 residues. The CDR3 is CASRGRANSYNSPLHF. For the CDR3, the DNA is TGTGCCAGCAGAGGACGGGCGAATTCCTATAATTCACCCCTCCACTTT.

This sequence joins TRBV6-5 and TRBJ2-5; 9 nucleotides align to TRBD2. Germline V CDR1 and CDR2: MNHEY, SVGAGI. CDR3 length: 14 amino acids. V gave up 6 bases and J gave up 4 bases; unmatched junction bases: 6. CDR3 DNA: TGTGCCAGCAGACCAGCGGGGGGCTCAGAGACCCAGTACTTC. Translation gives CASRPAGGSETQYF.

CDR3: CASRLQLGYEQYF. For the CDR3, the DNA is TGTGCCAGCAGATTGCAGTTGGGGTACGAGCAGTACTTC. This chain joins TRBV27 and TRBJ2-7, with no clear D. Trimming left V 6 bases short and J 4 bases short, with 13 bases between. This CDR3 spans 13 amino acids. Germline V CDR1 and CDR2: MNHEY, SMNVEV (reference sequence).

V is TRBV4-2 and J is TRBJ2-2; D ambiguous. Germline CDR1 and CDR2: LGHNA and YNFKEQ. The CDR3 is made up of 12 amino acids. V lost 4 bases and J lost 5, with 5 bases in between. CDR3 amino acids: CASSRETGELFF. DNA of the CDR3: TGTGCCAGCAGCCGAGAGACCGGGGAGCTGTTTTTT.

The gene calls are TRBV2 and TRBJ1-4, with no clear D. V lost 8 bases, J lost 5 bases, and 12 bases lay in between. Germline CDR1 SNHLY, CDR2 FYNNEI. CDR3 length equals 13 residues. The DNA of the CDR3 is TGTGCCAGCGCCGGGCCCCGAAATGAAAAACTGTTTTTT. It translates to CASAGPRNEKLFF.